The rows below give T cell receptor beta chains drawn from one sample of a study of blood T cells in healthy people across ages. MiXCR, applied by TCRdb to the 5' RACE reads, yields one record per CDR3 protein. Found here are 1,500,000 or so distinct CDR3 sequences, 59% of them singletons; the top ten hold 5% to 7%. The sequenced sample was blood. Every receptor here comes from a man between 18 and 35 years old in good health. Both conserved end residues are part of each CDR3. Fields, in order: clone size, J gene, V gene, D gene, CDR3 DNA, CDR3 protein. The D gene is left open where the match is weak. Size is stated for part of the rows, as once, few or many counts, or as a class when the clone is expanded.

-,TRBJ2-3,TRBV7-2,TRBD2,TGTGCCAGCAGCCCGGGACTAGCGGGGCGCACAGATACGCAGGATTTT,CASSPGLAGRTDTQDF
-,TRBJ1-1,TRBV7-2,-,TGTGCCAGCAGCCGCCCAGGGACCACTGAAGCTTTCTTT,CASSRPGTTEAFF
-,TRBJ2-7,TRBV4-1,-,TGCGCCAGCAGCCAAGATGACTACGGCCAAACCTACGAGCAGTACTTC,CASSQDDYGQTYEQYF
-,TRBJ1-2,TRBV4-2,-,TGTGCCAGCAGCCACTCGACAGTCAGACTTTTCTATGGCTACACCTTC,CASSHSTVRLFYGYTF
few,TRBJ2-6,TRBV6-1,-,TGTGCCAGTAGCTCCCGAGCTGGGGCCAACGTCCTGACTTTC,CASSSRAGANVLTF
-,TRBJ2-7,TRBV4-1,TRBD2,TGCGCCAGCAGCCAACCGACTAGCGGGAGGGCCAATGATGAGCAGTACTTC,CASSQPTSGRANDEQYF
-,TRBJ2-1,TRBV12-3/TRBV12-4,-,TGTGCCAGCAGCCCGCTAGCTAACCCTGAGTTCTTC,CASSPLANPEFF
-,TRBJ2-1,TRBV6-6,TRBD2,TGTGCCAGCAGTTACGGAACTAGCGGGAGGATCAATGAGCAGTTCTTC,CASSYGTSGRINEQFF
-,TRBJ2-5,TRBV6-5,TRBD2,TGTGCCAGTAGGTCTAGCGGGGTGACCCAAGAGACCCAGTACTTC,CASRSSGVTQETQYF
-,TRBJ2-7,TRBV20-1,-,TGCAGTGCCTTGCCTCTAACGGGGTTGATCCTCTACGAGCAGTACTTC,CSALPLTGLILYEQYF
-,TRBJ2-1,TRBV6-5,-,TGTGCCAGCTTTCGGGGAGCCTCCTACAATGAGCAGTTCTTC,CASFRGASYNEQFF
-,TRBJ1-5,TRBV11-2,-,TGTGCCAGCAGCTTAGCGGGCGGTAATAGCAATCAGCCCCAGCATTTT,CASSLAGGNSNQPQHF
-,TRBJ1-1,TRBV20-1,-,TGCAGTGCTAGAGACAGGGGCTATAACACTGAAGCTTTCTTT,CSARDRGYNTEAFF
-,TRBJ2-7,TRBV10-3,-,TGTGCCATCAGTGCGAACAGCTACGAGCAGTACTTC,CAISANSYEQYF
-,TRBJ1-1,TRBV5-4,-,TGTGCCAGCAGCTTCGGACCTCACGAGAGCACTGAAGCTTTCTTT,CASSFGPHESTEAFF
-,TRBJ2-1,TRBV7-9,-,TGTGCCAGCAGCCTAGACGGGGGGCATGAGCAGTTCTTC,CASSLDGGHEQFF
many,TRBJ2-1,TRBV29-1,TRBD2,TGCAGCGCCGGGACTAGCGGGATTGTTGAGCAGTTCTTC,CSAGTSGIVEQFF
-,TRBJ2-7,TRBV4-2,-,TGTGCCAGCAGCCAACGACAGGCCCCAGAGTACGAGCAGTACTTC,CASSQRQAPEYEQYF
few,TRBJ2-3,TRBV13,TRBD2,TGTGCCAGCAGCGGACTAGCGGGGGGCCCACGGGACACAGATACGCAGTATTTT,CASSGLAGGPRDTDTQYF
-,TRBJ2-3,TRBV12-3/TRBV12-4,-,TGTGCCAGCAGTTTAGCGGCGAGGAGCACAGATACGCAGTATTTT,CASSLAARSTDTQYF
-,TRBJ2-7,TRBV20-1,-,TGCAGTGCTAGAGGGACAGTTACCTACGAGCAGTACTTC,CSARGTVTYEQYF
few,TRBJ2-3,TRBV4-2,TRBD2,TGTGCCAGCAGCCAAGGGATGGCGGGAGGGCATCCTTTAGGAGATACGCAGTATTTT,CASSQGMAGGHPLGDTQYF
once,TRBJ2-3,TRBV12-3/TRBV12-4,TRBD1,TGTGCCAGCAGTGCACTAGGGGGCGCGGACACAGATACGCAGTATTTT,CASSALGGADTDTQYF
-,TRBJ1-1,TRBV2,-,TGTGCCAGCACCACTTCGGGGTACACCGAAGCTTTCTTT,CASTTSGYTEAFF
-,TRBJ1-1,TRBV27,-,TGTGCCAGCAGAATCCTGGGCAAGAACACTGAAGCTTTCTTT,CASRILGKNTEAFF
-,TRBJ2-3,TRBV3-1,-,TGTGCCAGCAGCCAAGAGTTGTGGGGAACAGATACGCAGTATTTT,CASSQELWGTDTQYF
-,TRBJ1-2,TRBV25-1,-,TGTGCCAGCAGTGAGGGAACCGGGACGTCCTATGGCTACACCTTC,CASSEGTGTSYGYTF
-,TRBJ2-3,TRBV7-9,-,TGTGCCAGCAGCTTAGAACCGCCCGGAGGTACGCAGTATTTT,CASSLEPPGGTQYF
-,TRBJ2-1,TRBV5-5,TRBD2,TGTGCCAGCAGCTTTGTGGGGGGGACTAGCGGGGACTCCAATGAGCAGTTCTTC,CASSFVGGTSGDSNEQFF
-,TRBJ2-1,TRBV29-1,TRBD2,TGCAGCGTTTCCGTCGTAGCGGGAGATGAGCAGTTCTTC,CSVSVVAGDEQFF
-,TRBJ2-1,TRBV12-3/TRBV12-4,-,TGTGCCAGCACCTCTACTGGGGCGCAGCAGTTCTTC,CASTSTGAQQFF
few,TRBJ2-7,TRBV10-3,TRBD2,TGTGCCATCAGTGAGTCCTTTGGGACTAGCGGAGCCTACGAGCAGTACTTC,CAISESFGTSGAYEQYF
few,TRBJ1-2,TRBV10-3,-,TGTGCCATCATGGTGAACTATGGCTACACCTTC,CAIMVNYGYTF
few,TRBJ2-7,TRBV4-3,-,TGCGCCAGCAGCCAAGATGGCCCCCCCGGGAGTCGGTCCTACGAGCAGTACTTC,CASSQDGPPGSRSYEQYF
few,TRBJ1-6,TRBV10-3,-,TGTGCCATCAGTGGTAAAGGGACACCAGATAATTCACCCCTCCACTTT,CAISGKGTPDNSPLHF
-,TRBJ1-2,TRBV2,TRBD1,TGTGCCAGCAGTCCCCTTGACAGGGGGTTGTTATTCGGCTACACCTTC,CASSPLDRGLLFGYTF
-,TRBJ2-1,TRBV12-3/TRBV12-4,-,TGTGCCAGCAGTACCCGCAATAATGAGCAGTTCTTC,CASSTRNNEQFF
few,TRBJ2-2,TRBV12-3/TRBV12-4,-,TGTGCCAGCAGGTGGAACACCGGGGAGCTGTTTTTT,CASRWNTGELFF
-,TRBJ2-7,TRBV20-1,TRBD2,TGCAGTGCTGAAGAGGCTAGCGGGACCTACGAGCAGTACTTC,CSAEEASGTYEQYF
-,TRBJ2-7,TRBV27,-,TGTGCCAGCAGACCTAAGACCGAGCAGTACTTC,CASRPKTEQYF
-,TRBJ2-1,TRBV20-1,TRBD2,TGCAGTGCTAGGACCAGCGGGGCGACCTACAATGAGCAGTTCTTC,CSARTSGATYNEQFF
-,TRBJ2-1,TRBV30,-,TGTGCCTGGAGTGCCGATGCGGCGCGAAACAATGAGCAGTTCTTC,CAWSADAARNNEQFF
-,TRBJ2-7,TRBV6-2/TRBV6-3,TRBD1,TGTGCCAGCAGTCCGGTGGGGACAGGGGCCGAGCAGTACTTC,CASSPVGTGAEQYF
-,TRBJ2-7,TRBV7-9,TRBD2,TGTGCCAGCAGCTCTACAAGAACCCTAGCGGGGGGGATTTGCGAGCAGTACTTC,CASSSTRTLAGGICEQYF
-,TRBJ2-5,TRBV27,-,TGTGCCAGCAGTCCTTATGGACAGATTAGGGCAGAGACCCAGTACTTC,CASSPYGQIRAETQYF
few,TRBJ2-7,TRBV20-1,TRBD1,TGCAGTGCGAAAGATGGGGACAGCCACCCTTGGAACGAGCAGTACTTC,CSAKDGDSHPWNEQYF
few,TRBJ2-6,TRBV4-1,-,TGCGCCAGCAGCCAATGGACTGGGGCCAACGTCCTGACTTTC,CASSQWTGANVLTF
-,TRBJ2-1,TRBV27,TRBD2,TGTGCCAGCAGTCCAACTAGCGGGAGGTTTAATGAGCAGTTCTTC,CASSPTSGRFNEQFF
-,TRBJ1-1,TRBV20-1,-,TGCAGTGCTAGTAATTTGGGGGGACCCCCTGAAGCTTTCTTT,CSASNLGGPPEAFF
-,TRBJ2-2,TRBV27,TRBD2,TGTGCCAGCGCTATAGCGGGAGTTAACACCGGGGAGCTGTTTTTT,CASAIAGVNTGELFF
once,TRBJ2-1,TRBV7-2,TRBD2,TGTGCCAGCAGCTTAGCGGGAGGGCCCCTATACAATGAGCAGTTCTTC,CASSLAGGPLYNEQFF
-,TRBJ2-3,TRBV5-1,-,TGCGCCAGCAGCCGAAGAAGGGGCGGGACAAGCACAGATACGCAGTATTTT,CASSRRRGGTSTDTQYF
few,TRBJ2-7,TRBV4-3,-,TGCGCCAGCAGCCAATTTAACAGCTACGAGCAGTACTTC,CASSQFNSYEQYF
-,TRBJ2-1,TRBV5-1,-,TGCGCCAGCAGCTCCGAGCTTGACTACAATGAGCAGTTCTTC,CASSSELDYNEQFF
few,TRBJ2-3,TRBV13,-,TGTGCCAGCAGCTTGCGATCCTCCTCAGATACGCAGTATTTT,CASSLRSSSDTQYF
-,TRBJ2-1,TRBV20-1,TRBD2,TGCAGTGCTTCCAAACTAGCGGGTGGTTACAATGAGCAGTTCTTC,CSASKLAGGYNEQFF
-,TRBJ2-1,TRBV20-1,TRBD2,TGCAGTGCTAGAGATCTCAGCGGGAGGGTCCCCTCCTACAATGAGCAGTTCTTC,CSARDLSGRVPSYNEQFF